This is a list of T cell receptor beta chains from one sample in a study of vaccination effects on CD4 cells after COVID-19. Their antigen targets remain unknown. Only in-frame clones appear in the TCRdb table, and some are missing; sequencing was by immunoSEQ multiplex PCR. This sample has about 61,000 clones, with more than 80% found just once. The specimen was CD4+ T cells from PBMCs cultured with HCoV-229E spike peptides, collected before COVID-19 vaccination. The receptor source for this set is a human donor who received a COVID-19 vaccine. Each CDR3 is given with its conserved first and last residue. A D gene is named only where the DNA matches it firmly. Only some rows state a clone size, as once, few, many or a class for expanded clones.

v_call	j_call	d_call	clone_size	cdr3_aa	cdr3_nt
TRBV5-1	TRBJ2-5	NA	NA	CASSSSRETQYF	TGCGCCAGCAGCTCCTCCCGGGAGACCCAGTACTTC
TRBV4-2	TRBJ1-4	NA	NA	CASSQGGGNEKLFF	TGTGCCAGCAGCCAAGGGGGGGGTAATGAAAAACTGTTTTTT
TRBV18	TRBJ1-6	NA	NA	CASATRNSPLHF	TGTGCCAGCGCGACGCGTAATTCACCCCTCCACTTT
TRBV2	TRBJ1-1	NA	few	CASSDRGPEAFF	TGTGCCAGCAGTGACAGAGGCCCTGAAGCTTTCTTT
TRBV5-1	TRBJ2-2	NA	NA	CASSLVAEAGELFF	TGCGCCAGCAGCTTGGTGGCTGAGGCCGGGGAGCTGTTTTTT
TRBV6-5	TRBJ1-2	TRBD1	NA	CASSYNGADRDGYTF	TGTGCCAGCAGTTACAACGGCGCGGACAGGGATGGCTACACCTTC
TRBV10-1	TRBJ1-1	NA	NA	CASSAAVNTEAFF	TGCGCCAGCAGTGCTGCAGTGAACACTGAAGCTTTCTTT
TRBV29-1	TRBJ2-3	TRBD1	NA	CSGDREGTDTQYF	TGCAGCGGCGACAGGGAAGGGACAGATACGCAGTATTTT
TRBV6-2/TRBV6-3	TRBJ1-6	NA	NA	CASSYYSVGSASPLHF	TGTGCCAGCAGTTACTATTCCGTCGGAAGCGCTTCACCCCTCCACTTT
TRBV28	TRBJ1-2	NA	NA	CASGPPRRGGYTF	TGTGCCAGCGGGCCCCCTAGGAGGGGTGGCTACACCTTC
TRBV28	TRBJ2-3	NA	NA	CASSHRTERIGTDTQYF	TGTGCCAGCAGTCATCGGACAGAAAGGATAGGCACAGATACGCAGTATTTT
TRBV5-1	TRBJ2-1	NA	NA	CASSFAREVSYNEQFF	TGCGCCAGCAGCTTTGCACGGGAAGTCTCCTACAATGAGCAGTTCTTC
TRBV12-3/TRBV12-4	TRBJ2-5	NA	NA	CASSLVGEETQYF	TGTGCCAGCAGTTTGGTGGGGGAAGAGACCCAGTACTTC
TRBV18	TRBJ2-3	TRBD2	NA	CASSPLKTSGGAPDTQYF	TGTGCCAGCTCACCACTAAAGACTAGCGGGGGGGCACCAGATACGCAGTATTTT
TRBV27	TRBJ1-3	TRBD1	NA	CASSSLQGSGNTIYF	TGTGCCAGCAGTTCCCTACAGGGGTCTGGAAACACCATATATTTT
TRBV6-2/TRBV6-3	TRBJ2-2	TRBD1	NA	CASSSMTGGGGTGELFF	TGTGCCAGCAGTTCCATGACAGGGGGCGGTGGCACCGGGGAGCTGTTTTTT
TRBV2	TRBJ2-3	TRBD2	NA	CASSEERGVADTQYF	TGTGCCAGCAGTGAGGAGCGGGGGGTGGCAGATACGCAGTATTTT
TRBV12-5	TRBJ1-2	NA	once	CASGLEIPGDYGYTF	TGTGCTAGTGGTTTGGAGATTCCTGGGGACTATGGCTACACCTTC
TRBV7-7	TRBJ1-1	NA	NA	CASSLAREGMMNTEAFF	TGTGCCAGCAGCTTAGCGAGGGAGGGGATGATGAACACTGAAGCTTTCTTT
TRBV15	TRBJ2-5	NA	NA	CATSRVIQETQYF	TGTGCCACCAGCAGAGTTATCCAAGAGACCCAGTACTTC
TRBV6-6	TRBJ1-5	NA	NA	CASMNQGGNQPQHF	TGTGCCAGCATGAATCAGGGTGGCAATCAGCCCCAGCATTTT
TRBV5-1	TRBJ1-4	NA	medium-sized	CASRPLVANEKLFF	TGCGCCAGCAGACCCCTGGTGGCTAATGAAAAACTGTTTTTT
TRBV19	TRBJ2-5	NA	few	CASSIQGGEDQETQYF	TGTGCCAGTAGTATTCAAGGCGGGGAGGACCAAGAGACCCAGTACTTC
TRBV5-1	TRBJ1-5	NA	NA	CASSYRTNTGQPQHF	TGCGCCAGCAGCTACCGGACCAATACGGGGCAGCCCCAGCATTTT
TRBV5-1	TRBJ1-4	NA	NA	CASSPSRTSNEKLFF	TGCGCCAGCAGCCCCTCCCGGACGTCAAATGAAAAACTGTTTTTT
TRBV29-1	TRBJ2-2	TRBD2	NA	CSVGTSGGTGELFF	TGCAGCGTCGGGACTAGCGGGGGAACCGGGGAGCTGTTTTTT
TRBV18	TRBJ2-3	NA	NA	CASSPVAAGTENTQYF	TGTGCCAGCTCACCAGTCGCCGCGGGGACAGAGAATACGCAGTATTTT
TRBV2	TRBJ2-3	TRBD1	NA	CASTGDRGPSTDTQYF	TGTGCCAGCACCGGCGACAGGGGGCCTAGCACAGATACGCAGTATTTT
TRBV18	TRBJ1-4	NA	NA	CASSQTPGYNEKLFF	TGTGCCAGCTCACAAACCCCAGGTTATAATGAAAAACTGTTTTTT
TRBV3-1/TRBV3-2	TRBJ1-6	NA	once	CASSQDGTQYNSPLHF	TGTGCCAGCAGCCAAGATGGGACCCAATATAATTCACCCCTCCACTTT
TRBV11-2	TRBJ2-5	TRBD2	NA	CASSLRPSGGDGTQYF	TGTGCCAGCAGCTTAAGGCCTAGCGGGGGGGACGGGACCCAGTACTTC
TRBV28	TRBJ2-2	TRBD1	NA	CASAGTGSTGELFF	TGTGCCAGCGCCGGGACAGGGAGCACCGGGGAGCTGTTTTTT
TRBV29-1	TRBJ1-3	TRBD1	NA	CSANGQAQNTIYF	TGCAGCGCTAACGGACAGGCTCAAAACACCATATATTTT
TRBV3-1/TRBV3-2	TRBJ1-3	TRBD1	NA	CASSLQTGTSGNTIYF	TGTGCCAGCAGCCTCCAGACAGGGACCTCTGGAAACACCATATATTTT
TRBV27	TRBJ1-5	NA	NA	CASSSGDQPQHF	TGTGCCAGCAGTTCCGGGGATCAGCCCCAGCATTTT
TRBV5-6	TRBJ1-1	NA	NA	CASTWTGNTEAFF	TGTGCCAGCACCTGGACGGGGAACACTGAAGCTTTCTTT
TRBV10-2	TRBJ2-3	NA	NA	CASSVGDTQYF	TGCGCCAGCAGCGTGGGGGATACGCAGTATTTT
TRBV30	TRBJ1-2	NA	once	CAWATGGLDYTF	TGTGCCTGGGCGACGGGCGGATTGGACTACACCTTC
TRBV27	TRBJ2-5	TRBD2	NA	CASRPSGTSGGAREAQYF	TGTGCCAGCCGACCTTCGGGGACTAGCGGGGGGGCCCGCGAGGCCCAGTACTTC
TRBV24-1	TRBJ1-2	TRBD1	NA	CATSDSNRGWNYGYTF	TGTGCCACCAGTGACTCAAACAGGGGTTGGAACTATGGCTACACCTTC
TRBV7-3	TRBJ2-2	NA	NA	CASSTGTQNTGELFF	TGTGCCAGCAGCACGGGGACGCAGAACACCGGGGAGCTGTTTTTT
TRBV2	TRBJ1-2	TRBD1	NA	CASSGDSRRSYGYTF	TGTGCCAGCAGTGGGGACAGCCGGAGATCCTATGGCTACACCTTC
TRBV27	TRBJ2-1	NA	NA	CASSATQRKGQFF	TGTGCCAGCAGCGCGACGCAGCGTAAGGGGCAGTTCTTC
TRBV7-3	TRBJ1-2	NA	NA	CASSPPSTF	TGTGCCAGCAGCCCCCCATCCACCTTC